A single T cell receptor beta chain is shown here with its context. Its antigen remains unidentified. Base qualities are not recorded, but no much larger clone differs from it by a single base. In total, 666 healthy bone marrow donors made up the cohort. All cohort members were sampled while nominally healthy, although unrecorded immune exposures were likely present. CMV serostatus was recorded as positive for some 300 and negative for about 55% of the roughly 700 cohort members, whereas no CMV serostatus was recorded for the donor in question. Every donor gave a peripheral blood sample, and the peripheral blood mononuclear cells from that sample were used for TCR beta sequencing. The Qiagen DNeasy Blood Extraction Kit was used to extract genomic DNA from the blood cell samples. This sample was included in a study of cytomegalovirus exposure and HLA in healthy donors listed by TCRdb under 2017. For the study in its entirety: According to an earlier analysis of several hundred of the donors, about 180 million T cells yielded 90 million to 140 million unique TCR beta sequences and 276 Gb of sequence data. Approximately 310 gigabases of sequencing data and some 85 million unique TCR sequences were included in an early release covering 550 to 650 HLA-typed donors. Of the roughly 400 genotyped donors, about 80% fell in the genetic ancestry cluster associated with self-reported Caucasian donors. The aim of the study was to test whether cataloging public T cell receptors could identify signatures of past pathogen exposure. The study profiled the T cell repertoires of about 720 subjects by immunosequencing and related them to cytomegalovirus serostatus. Besides the first cohort of roughly 640 subjects, a separate validation cohort made up of over 100 different subjects was used. To predict cytomegalovirus infection status, the study combined high-throughput TCR immunosequencing, statistical association of individual TCRs with disease status, and machine learning. To study patterns of TCR occurrence, a later analysis re-analyzed previously published TCR beta repertoires from under 750 donors and added high-resolution HLA genotyping. Rather than drawing on any new phenotypic data, the later analysis identified candidate immune exposures from TCR beta sequences and the way those sequences occurred across donors. An earlier analysis of 587 of the donors used high-throughput TCR beta sequencing to judge whether each TCR beta V gene segment behaved as functional or pseudogenic. Alongside the repertoire data, information on donor age, sex, ethnicity and CMV serostatus was compiled. A later genetic analysis took genome-wide SNP genotypes for 398 of the 666 donors and used that subset as a discovery cohort. Every repertoire in the discovery cohort had been generated on one and the same sequencing platform. HLA typing included class I and class II loci at four-digit resolution. Typing coverage varied by locus: 629-630 donors for A, B, C, DRB1 and DQB1; under 550 for DQA1; over 600 for DPA1; 400 to 480 for DPB1. Roughly 5 DR-DQ haplotypes were handled as single units for association and clustering, since linkage in the cohort was strong. Among about 370 genotyped donors of the cohort, an average of around 220,000 unique TCR beta nucleotide sequences was sequenced per donor, of which 15% to 20% were non-productive. The paper as a whole reports these results and caveats: A later genetic analysis reported fewer N-insertions in productive TCRs among donors in an Asian-associated ancestry cluster than the approximately 670-donor mean. In a later analysis, several top co-occurrence clusters were reported to appear linked to parvovirus B19, influenza, CMV and Epstein-Barr virus. The sequencing pipeline was judged likely to have produced a cluster of highly shared sequence variants as a technical artifact. A later analysis found that HLA-associated TCR beta chains were more clonally expanded and had lower generation probabilities than equally common non-associated chains. A later genetic analysis associated a missense DCLRE1C variant with V-gene and J-gene trimming of TCR beta chains, and an independent cohort replicated the association. A few of the identified cytomegalovirus-associated TCR beta chains were confirmed in vitro to be specific for cytomegalovirus antigens. In both the original and validation cohorts, the classifier was reported to diagnose cytomegalovirus status with high specificity and sensitivity. CMV serostatus was the only immune exposure information available for the cohort. Because counts were too low, about 18 rarely observed V segments, including chromosome 9 orphons, were left out of the earlier analysis of about 500 of the donors. The presence/absence analyses assumed that sequencing depth was roughly uniform across donors, and that assumption may not be true. Most TCR sequences were observed very rarely across donors, whereas some public TCRs were present in many individuals. In a later analysis, more than 15,000 TCR beta sequences were associated with specific HLA alleles at a false discovery rate of 0.05. Some IMGT-functional V segments, including TRBV6-2 and TRBV6-3, could not be distinguished by the 87-base-pair reads and were therefore excluded. When HLA alleles, especially DR and DQ, strongly co-occurred, attributing TCR associations to individual alleles was difficult. The authors suggested that the approach could potentially be generalized to other disease states and immunological phenotypes. In the study, around 160 TCR beta chains were listed as associated with cytomegalovirus. Most CMV-associated TCR beta chains appeared to be HLA-restricted in a later analysis, and the HLA associations seemed to be driven largely by CMV exposure. A further reported finding was that TCR beta sequences accurately predicted the HLA-A and HLA-B alleles for most subjects in the first cohort. In an earlier analysis of fewer than 700 of the donors, most TCR beta V segments appeared in productive rearrangements about 90% or about 30% of the time, broadly matching IMGT annotations. Only TCR beta chains were sequenced in this cohort, and the absence of alpha or paired-chain data limited detectable features. Because some donors lacked HLA typing at each locus, the association tests relied only on the typed subset. Linkage disequilibrium might explain the correlated functional status among segregating V segments, but an unknown experimental factor could not be ruled out. In a later analysis, the rate of TCR association differed among HLA loci, with DRB1 alleles having the most associated TCRs and HLA-C alleles having the fewest.

The V and J ends are trimmed by 5 bases and 8 bases, leaving 9 bases between them. The germline V gene sets CDR1 to MDHEN and CDR2 to SYDVKM. Spanning cysteine to phenylalanine, the CDR3 consists of 11 amino acids. The DNA shown is the 33-base CDR3, in frame from base 1. The receptor library was made with the immunoSEQ multiplex PCR assay. A mixture of 60 forward primers for TCR Vbeta segments and 13 reverse primers for TCR Jbeta segments was used in the multiplex PCR. The CDR3 region of rearranged TCR beta genes was amplified from genomic DNA by a multiplex PCR assay. On the Illumina HiSeq System, the amplified TCR beta libraries were sequenced as 87-base-pair reads. From the authors' description of their analysis: In a later analysis, some 80 million unique TCR beta chains were counted across the roughly 610 repertoires, and some 10 million of these chains were shared by at least two donors. A nearest-neighbor algorithm error-corrected the raw reads and collapsed the reads into unique sequences, merging closely related sequences to remove PCR and sequencing errors. V, D and J gene segments were assigned by aligning CDR3 sequences to IMGT reference sequences. For a sequence to be retained, at least a six-nucleotide match to both a V gene segment and a J gene segment was required. A rearrangement was called productive if the CDR3 had no stop codons and remained in frame with V and J, and every other rearrangement was called non-productive. Following IMGT convention, CDR3 was defined as the stretch from the second conserved V-encoded cysteine to the conserved J-encoded phenylalanine. In an earlier analysis of some 550 of the donors, sequences lacking an unambiguous match to a single V gene segment were excluded. An earlier analysis of a few hundred of the donors classified V segments as functional when productive rearrangements were above 56.7% and as segregating when the standard deviation between donors was above 5%. A statistical classification framework was built for diagnosing cytomegalovirus status from the catalog of TCR beta chain sequences. V and J gene assignment, in a later analysis, came from comparing TCR nucleotide sequences with IMGT/GENE-DB human TR gene sequences. In a later analysis, CDR3 sequences and most-parsimonious VDJ recombination scenarios were assigned using the TCRdist pipeline. In a later analysis, each TCR beta chain was defined by its CDR3 amino acid sequence together with its V-gene family, and reads without a unique V-gene family were excluded. A later analysis removed several hundred highly shared, low-generation-probability nucleotide sequences to deal with suspected cross-contamination and a sequencing artifact. In a later analysis, a clonal expansion index for each public chain was calculated from normalized within-repertoire ranks of inferred template counts. In a later analysis, generation probabilities were computed using a VDJ recombination model fitted to out-of-frame rearrangements, and the results were checked against IGoR. A later analysis scored TCR-TCR, TCR-HLA and TCR-CMV co-occurrence with hypergeometric tests, applying a repertoire-size bias correction to TCR pairs. To estimate false discovery rates, a later analysis permuted the HLA or CMV assignments 20 times. In a later analysis, co-occurring TCRs were grouped using DBSCAN, with TCRdist sequence similarity added in when clustering inside HLA-allele-positive subsets. For co-occurrence clustering, repertoires with fewer than 30,000 or more than 120,000 public chains were excluded, along with four or five repertoires with anomalous nucleotide sharing. TCRdb retrieved this table from immuneACCESS and kept in-frame rearrangements only. Not all clones are present; in checked studies, unresolved V genes account for under half, and no reason is known for the remainder. That table furnishes V, J and clone size, whereas the DNA furnished D and trimming. The sample yields about 130,000 clones; 65% to 70% were counted once. Roughly 1.7% of the sample goes to the ten largest clones.

In this chain, TRBV28 is recombined with TRBJ2-5; the D gene is unclear. Sequenced sample: PBMCs. The sequence was obtained from a human donor in good health. DNA sequence: TGTGCCAGCAGTGTCAGGTTAACCCAGTACTTC. Translated, this is CASSVRLTQYF.